These 3 T cell receptor beta chains share one sample of origin, sequenced in a study of vaccination and CD4 T cells after COVID-19. As for treatment: roughly 11-day PBMC culture with coronavirus spike peptide pools or control peptides (ViraFEST assay). Antigens of these TCRs are unknown. Researchers used the Oncomine TCR Beta short-read assay to sequence DNA from cultured CD4+ T cells. Each CDR3 protein is one row after TCRdb ran MiXCR on the PCR reads. The data contain approximately 4,600 distinct CDR3 sequences, less than 50% of them seen just once; the ten biggest clones take up about two fifths. The source material was CD4+ T cells from blood, cultured in vitro. The receptor source for this set is a human donor who had recovered from COVID-19.

The chain links TRBV7-3 to TRBJ2-7; 8 nucleotides match TRBD2. Germline V gene lookup returns CDR1 SGHTA and CDR2 FQGTGA. The CDR3 runs 15 residues. V shed 5 bases and J 2 bases; nucleotides not matched to a gene: 8. The CDR3 loop is CASSPQGSGAYEQYF. The CDR3 DNA reads as TGTGCCAGCAGCCCTCAGGGTAGCGGGGCCTACGAGCAGTACTTC.

This clonotype has just a few counts. The V call is TRBV11-2, the J call TRBJ1-2; no reliable D call. CDR1 SGHAT and CDR2 FQNNGV come from the germline V gene. There are 15 residues in the CDR3. Deletions cut 5 bases from V and 0 bases from J, with 13 bases between. In DNA form, the CDR3 reads TGTGCCAGCAGCCAGTCGAGGGCAGCTAACTATGGCTACACCTTC. The encoded protein is CASSQSRAANYGYTF.

This clonotype occurred once. V is TRBV12-3 or TRBV12-4 and J is TRBJ2-7; D remains unclear. Trimming removed 3 bases at V and 4 bases at J, with 10 bases between. The CDR3 contains 13 residues. The CDR3: CASSFSVGYEQYF. The CDR3 DNA reads as TGTGCCAGCAGTTTTTCAGTAGGATACGAGCAGTACTTC.